The clone carrying this T cell receptor (beta chain) was picked up a small number of times. Antigen unknown. The data originate from a study of shared clonotypes between healthy human individuals. Study overall: CD4 naive cells filled three plates per donor, CD4 memory three, CD8 naive two and CD8 memory one. Study findings and constraints: A generally larger estimated richness was seen in naive subsets than in memory subsets.

Authors' data handling: ImmunoSEQ supplied junction-only sequences lacking quality scores, so filtering was different. The method was immunoSEQ multiplex PCR; TCRdb's version includes in-frame clones alone and lacks a portion of them. The D gene and trimming were derived from the DNA, and the V and J assignments and clone size from that table. The table lists millions of clones, roughly 94% of them singletons. From germline, CDR1 is SNHLY and CDR2 FYNNEI. This CDR3 has 14 amino acids. Trimming removed 8 bases at V and 2 bases at J, with 13 bases between. This clonotype was sampled from a man between 18 and 35 years old in good health. The genes are TRBV2 and TRBJ1-5; D is ambiguous. Input material: naive CD4+ T cells sorted from blood. Subset: CD45RA+ positively selected. The CDR3 DNA reads as TGTGCCAGCGCGGAGGCTCCGGGCAATCAGCCCCAGCATTTT. As protein: CASAEAPGNQPQHF. The variable domain in full, completed from reference TRBV2 and TRBJ1-5, reads EPEVTQTPSHQVTQMGQEVILRCVPISNHLYFYWYRQILGQKVEFLVSFYNNEISEKSEIFDDQFSVERPDGSNFTLKIRSTKLEDSAMYFCASAEAPGNQPQHFGDGTRLSIL.